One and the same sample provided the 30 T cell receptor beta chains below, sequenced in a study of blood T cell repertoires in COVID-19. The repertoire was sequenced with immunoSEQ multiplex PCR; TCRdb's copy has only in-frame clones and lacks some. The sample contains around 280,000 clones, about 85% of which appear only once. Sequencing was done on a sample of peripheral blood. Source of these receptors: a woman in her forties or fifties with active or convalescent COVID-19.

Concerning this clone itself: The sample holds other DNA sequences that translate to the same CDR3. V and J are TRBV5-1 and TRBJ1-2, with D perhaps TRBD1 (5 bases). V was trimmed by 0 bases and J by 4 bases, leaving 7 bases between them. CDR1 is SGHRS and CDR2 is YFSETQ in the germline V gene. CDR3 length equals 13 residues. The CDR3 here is CASSLGGGYGYTF. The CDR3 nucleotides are TGCGCCAGCAGCTTGGGCGGGGGCTATGGCTACACCTTC.

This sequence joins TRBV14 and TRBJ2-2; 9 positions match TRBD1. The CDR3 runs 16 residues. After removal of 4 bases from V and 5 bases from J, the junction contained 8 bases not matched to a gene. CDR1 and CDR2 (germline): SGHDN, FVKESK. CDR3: CASSPMDRGPTGELFF. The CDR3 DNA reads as TGTGCCAGCAGCCCCATGGACAGGGGTCCAACCGGGGAGCTGTTTTTT. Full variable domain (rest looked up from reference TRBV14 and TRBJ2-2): EAGVTQFPSHSVIEKGQTVTLRCDPISGHDNLYWYRRVMGKEIKFLLHFVKESKQDESGMPNNRFLAERTGGTYSTLKVQPAELEDSGVYFCASSPMDRGPTGELFFGEGSRLTVL.

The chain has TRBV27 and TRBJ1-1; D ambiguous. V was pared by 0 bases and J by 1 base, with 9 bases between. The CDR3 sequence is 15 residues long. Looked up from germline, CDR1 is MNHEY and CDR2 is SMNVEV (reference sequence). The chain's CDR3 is CASSLSHRGNTEAFF. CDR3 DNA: TGTGCCAGCAGTTTATCGCATCGGGGGAACACTGAAGCTTTCTTT.

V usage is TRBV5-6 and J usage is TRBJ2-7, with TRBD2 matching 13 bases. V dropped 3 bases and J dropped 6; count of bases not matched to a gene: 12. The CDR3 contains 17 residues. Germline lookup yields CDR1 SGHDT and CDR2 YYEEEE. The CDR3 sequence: CASSYAGRLAGGGEQYF. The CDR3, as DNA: TGTGCCAGCAGCTACGCCGGCCGACTAGCGGGAGGTGGCGAGCAGTACTTC.

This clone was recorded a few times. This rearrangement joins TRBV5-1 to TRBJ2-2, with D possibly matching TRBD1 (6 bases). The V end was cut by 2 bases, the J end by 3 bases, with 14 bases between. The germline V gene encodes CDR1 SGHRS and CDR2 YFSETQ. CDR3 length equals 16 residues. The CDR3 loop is CASSFLPAGDTGELFF. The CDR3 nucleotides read TGCGCCAGCAGCTTTCTTCCGGCAGGGGACACCGGGGAGCTGTTTTTT.

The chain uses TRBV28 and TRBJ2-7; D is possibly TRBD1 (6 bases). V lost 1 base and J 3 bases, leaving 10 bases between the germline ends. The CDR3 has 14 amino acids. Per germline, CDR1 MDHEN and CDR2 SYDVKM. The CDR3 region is CASSLSGVNYEQYF. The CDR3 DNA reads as TGTGCCAGCAGTTTATCAGGGGTCAACTACGAGCAGTACTTC. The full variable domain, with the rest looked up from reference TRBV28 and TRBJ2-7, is DVKVTQSSRYLVKRTGEKVFLECVQDMDHENMFWYRQDPGLGLRLIYFSYDVKMKEKGDIPEGYSVSREKKERFSLILESASTNQTSMYLCASSLSGVNYEQYFGPGTRLTVT.

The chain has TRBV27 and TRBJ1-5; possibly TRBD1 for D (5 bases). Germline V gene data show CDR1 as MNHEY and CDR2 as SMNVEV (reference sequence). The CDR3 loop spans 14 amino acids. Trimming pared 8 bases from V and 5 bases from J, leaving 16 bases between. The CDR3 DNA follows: TGTGCCAGCGCGGGGCGTGGCGGGGATCAGCCCCAGCATTTT. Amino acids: CASAGRGGDQPQHF.

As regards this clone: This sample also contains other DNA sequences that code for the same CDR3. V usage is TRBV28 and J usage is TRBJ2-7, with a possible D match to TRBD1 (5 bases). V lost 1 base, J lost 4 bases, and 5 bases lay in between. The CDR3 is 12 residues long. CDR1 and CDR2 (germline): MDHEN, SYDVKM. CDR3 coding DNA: TGTGCCAGCAGTTTATCAGGGTACGAGCAGTACTTC. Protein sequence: CASSLSGYEQYF. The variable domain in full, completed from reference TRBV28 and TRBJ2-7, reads DVKVTQSSRYLVKRTGEKVFLECVQDMDHENMFWYRQDPGLGLRLIYFSYDVKMKEKGDIPEGYSVSREKKERFSLILESASTNQTSMYLCASSLSGYEQYFGPGTRLTVT.

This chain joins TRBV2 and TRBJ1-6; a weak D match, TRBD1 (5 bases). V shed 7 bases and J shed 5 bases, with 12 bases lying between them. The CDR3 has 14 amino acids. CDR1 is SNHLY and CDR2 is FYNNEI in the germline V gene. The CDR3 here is CASNRQGDNSPLHF. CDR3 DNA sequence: TGTGCCAGCAATAGGCAGGGTGATAATTCACCCCTCCACTTT.

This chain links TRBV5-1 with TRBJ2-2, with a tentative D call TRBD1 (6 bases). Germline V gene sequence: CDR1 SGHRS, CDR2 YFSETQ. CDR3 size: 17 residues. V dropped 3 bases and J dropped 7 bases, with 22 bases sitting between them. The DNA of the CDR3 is TGCGCCAGCAGCTGGTCCACGCCGGGCAGGGGTGGCGGGGAGCTGTTTTTT. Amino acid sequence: CASSWSTPGRGGGELFF.

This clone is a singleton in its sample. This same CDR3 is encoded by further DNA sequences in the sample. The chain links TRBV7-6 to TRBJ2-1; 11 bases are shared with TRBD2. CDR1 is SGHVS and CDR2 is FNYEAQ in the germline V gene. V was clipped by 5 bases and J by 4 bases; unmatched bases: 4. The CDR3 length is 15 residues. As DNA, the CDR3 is TGTGCCAGCAGCCCGGGGACTAGCGGATACAATGAGCAGTTCTTC. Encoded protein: CASSPGTSGYNEQFF. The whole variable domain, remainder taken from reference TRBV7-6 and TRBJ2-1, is GAGVSQSPRYKVTKRGQDVALRCDPISGHVSLYWYRQALGQGPEFLTYFNYEAQQDKSGLPNDRFSAERPEGSISTLTIQRTEQRDSAMYRCASSPGTSGYNEQFFGPGTRLTVL.

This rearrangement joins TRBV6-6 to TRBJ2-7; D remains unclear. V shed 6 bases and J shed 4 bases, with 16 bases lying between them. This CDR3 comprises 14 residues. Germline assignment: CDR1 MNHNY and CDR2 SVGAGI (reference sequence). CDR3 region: CASSLYVESYEQYF. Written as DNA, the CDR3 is TGTGCCAGCAGCCTCTACGTGGAGTCGTACGAGCAGTACTTC.

CDR3 in amino acids: CASSLAAGHPIMYEQYF. In nucleotides, the CDR3 is TGCGCCAGCAGCTTGGCCGCGGGCCACCCTATAATGTACGAGCAGTACTTC. The chain recombines TRBV5-1 with TRBJ2-7; D perhaps matches TRBD2 (5 bases). V was shortened by 0 bases and J by 4 bases, with 20 bases between the two germline ends. CDR1 is SGHRS, CDR2 YFSETQ, per germline. The CDR3 is 17 amino acids.

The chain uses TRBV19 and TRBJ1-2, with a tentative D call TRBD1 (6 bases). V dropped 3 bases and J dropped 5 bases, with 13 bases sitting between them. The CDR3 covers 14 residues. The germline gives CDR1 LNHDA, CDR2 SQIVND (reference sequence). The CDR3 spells CASSMDLGAYGYTF. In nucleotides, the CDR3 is TGTGCCAGTAGTATGGACCTGGGGGCATATGGCTACACCTTC.

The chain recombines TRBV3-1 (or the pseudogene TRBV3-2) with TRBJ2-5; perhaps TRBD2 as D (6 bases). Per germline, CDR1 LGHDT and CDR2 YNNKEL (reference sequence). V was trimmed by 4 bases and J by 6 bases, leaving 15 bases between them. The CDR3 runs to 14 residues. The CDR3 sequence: CASSPSPRGKTQYF. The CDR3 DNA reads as TGTGCCAGCAGCCCCTCCCCGCGGGGAAAGACCCAGTACTTC.

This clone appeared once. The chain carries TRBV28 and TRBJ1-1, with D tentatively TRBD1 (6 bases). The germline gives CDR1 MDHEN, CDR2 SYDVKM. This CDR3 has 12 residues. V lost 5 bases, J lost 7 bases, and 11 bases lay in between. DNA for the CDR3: TGTGCCAGCAGTCCCGGACAGTATGAAGCTTTCTTT. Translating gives CASSPGQYEAFF.

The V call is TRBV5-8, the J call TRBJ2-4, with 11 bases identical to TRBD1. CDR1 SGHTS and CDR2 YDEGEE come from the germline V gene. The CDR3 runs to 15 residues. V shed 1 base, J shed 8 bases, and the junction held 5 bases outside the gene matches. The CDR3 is CASSLSGTGGHIQYF. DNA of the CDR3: TGTGCCAGCAGCTTGAGTGGGACAGGGGGGCACATTCAGTACTTC.

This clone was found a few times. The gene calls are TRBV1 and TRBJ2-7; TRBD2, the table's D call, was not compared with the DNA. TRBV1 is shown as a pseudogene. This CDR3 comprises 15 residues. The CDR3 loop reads CTSSSSGRNSYEQYF. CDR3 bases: TGCACCAGCAGCTCTAGCGGGAGGAACTCCTACGAGCAGTACTTC.

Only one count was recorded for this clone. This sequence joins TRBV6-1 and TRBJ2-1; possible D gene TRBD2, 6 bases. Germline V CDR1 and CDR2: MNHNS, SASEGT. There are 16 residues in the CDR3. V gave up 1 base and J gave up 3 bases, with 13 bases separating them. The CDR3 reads CASSEGRVTLYNEQFF. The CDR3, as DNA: TGTGCCAGCAGTGAAGGGAGGGTGACCCTCTACAATGAGCAGTTCTTC.

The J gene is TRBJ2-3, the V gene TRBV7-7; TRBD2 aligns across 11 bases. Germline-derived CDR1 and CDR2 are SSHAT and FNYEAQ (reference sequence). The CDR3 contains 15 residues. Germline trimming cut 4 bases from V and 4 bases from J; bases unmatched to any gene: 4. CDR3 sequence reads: CASSSGLAGSDTQYF. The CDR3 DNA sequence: TGTGCCAGCAGCTCCGGACTAGCGGGCTCAGATACGCAGTATTTT.

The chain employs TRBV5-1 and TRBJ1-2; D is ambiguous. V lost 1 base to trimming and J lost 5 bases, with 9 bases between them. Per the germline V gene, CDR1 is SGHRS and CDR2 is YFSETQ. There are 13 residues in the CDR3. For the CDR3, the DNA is TGCGCCAGCAGCTTGCGCACTCTTTATGGCTACACCTTC. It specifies CASSLRTLYGYTF.

The CDR3 loop is CASSLVPGDNYGYTF. The DNA for the CDR3 is TGTGCCAGCAGTTTAGTCCCAGGGGACAACTATGGCTACACCTTC. The chain combines TRBV27 with TRBJ1-2; D perhaps matches TRBD1 (6 bases). In germline, CDR1 is MNHEY, CDR2 SMNVEV (reference sequence). V gave up 2 bases and J gave up 2 bases, with 12 bases separating them. The CDR3 consists of 15 residues.

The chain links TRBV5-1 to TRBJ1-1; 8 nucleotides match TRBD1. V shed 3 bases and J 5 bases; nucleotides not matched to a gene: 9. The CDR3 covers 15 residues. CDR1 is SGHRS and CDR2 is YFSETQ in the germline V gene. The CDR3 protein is CASSSDRGGETEAFF. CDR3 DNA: TGCGCCAGCAGCTCCGACAGGGGTGGTGAGACTGAAGCTTTCTTT.

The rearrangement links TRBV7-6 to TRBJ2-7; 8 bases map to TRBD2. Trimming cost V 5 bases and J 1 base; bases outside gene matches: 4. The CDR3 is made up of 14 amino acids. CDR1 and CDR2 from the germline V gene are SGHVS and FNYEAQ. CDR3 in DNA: TGTGCCAGCAGCCCCGGGGGGGGTTCCTACGAGCAGTACTTC. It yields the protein CASSPGGGSYEQYF.

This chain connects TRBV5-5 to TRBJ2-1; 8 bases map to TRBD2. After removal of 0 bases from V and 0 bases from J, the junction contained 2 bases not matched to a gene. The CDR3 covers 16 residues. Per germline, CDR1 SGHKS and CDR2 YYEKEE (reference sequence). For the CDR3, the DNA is TGTGCCAGCAGCTTGGTGGCGGGGGGCTCCTACAATGAGCAGTTCTTC. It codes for CASSLVAGGSYNEQFF.

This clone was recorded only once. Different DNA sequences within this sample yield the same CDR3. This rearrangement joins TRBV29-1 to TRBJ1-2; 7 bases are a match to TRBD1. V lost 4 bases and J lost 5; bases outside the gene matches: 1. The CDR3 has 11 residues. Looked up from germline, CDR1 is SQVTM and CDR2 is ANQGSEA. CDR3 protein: CSVGQGYGYTF. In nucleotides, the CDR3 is TGCAGCGTTGGACAGGGTTATGGCTACACCTTC.

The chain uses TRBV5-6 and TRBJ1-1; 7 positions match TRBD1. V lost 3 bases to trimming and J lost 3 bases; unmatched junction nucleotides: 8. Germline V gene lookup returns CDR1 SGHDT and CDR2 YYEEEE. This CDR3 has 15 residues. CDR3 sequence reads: CASSYQTGWYTEAFF. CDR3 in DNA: TGTGCCAGCAGCTACCAGACAGGGTGGTACACTGAAGCTTTCTTT.

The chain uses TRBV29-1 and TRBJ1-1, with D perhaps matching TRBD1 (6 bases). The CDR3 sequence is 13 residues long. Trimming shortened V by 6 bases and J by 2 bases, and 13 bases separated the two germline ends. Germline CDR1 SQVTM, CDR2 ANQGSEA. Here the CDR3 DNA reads TGCAGCGTAAACAGGGCTGGTAACACTGAAGCTTTCTTT. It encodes CSVNRAGNTEAFF. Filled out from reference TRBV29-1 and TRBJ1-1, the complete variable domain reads SAVISQKPSRDICQRGTSLTIQCQVDSQVTMMFWYRQQPGQSLTLIATANQGSEATYESGFVIDKFPISRPNLTFSTLTVSNMSPEDSSIYLCSVNRAGNTEAFFGQGTRLTVV.

In nucleotides, the CDR3 is TGTGCCATTACAGGGCTGGAAGGAAACACCATATATTTT. It encodes CAITGLEGNTIYF. The chain uses TRBV10-3 and TRBJ1-3; D possibly corresponds to TRBD1 (6 bases). Germline V CDR1 and CDR2: ENHRY, SYGVKD. Trimming stripped 9 bases from V and 4 bases from J, with 13 bases between. This CDR3 comprises 13 residues.

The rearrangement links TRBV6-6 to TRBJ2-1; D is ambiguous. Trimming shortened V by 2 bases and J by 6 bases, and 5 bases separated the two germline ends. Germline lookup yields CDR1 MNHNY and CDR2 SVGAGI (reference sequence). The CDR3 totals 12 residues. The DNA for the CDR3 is TGTGCCAGCAGTTACACTCGCAATGAGCAGTTCTTC. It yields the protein CASSYTRNEQFF.